The 25 T cell receptor beta chains presented below share a single source sample, sequenced in a study of blood T cell repertoires in COVID-19. Repertoires were generated with immunoSEQ multiplex PCR, while TCRdb's copy carries only in-frame clones and drops some. The sample consists of 110,000 to 150,000 clones, 87% of them appearing once. The source material was PBMCs or T cells enriched from blood (not recorded which). The receptors derive from a man in his sixties who had recovered from COVID-19.

This clone has a single count. The chain uses TRBV6-1 and TRBJ1-6; 8 bases match TRBD1. This CDR3 has 15 residues. V gave up 3 bases and J gave up 7 bases; unmatched junction bases: 5. In germline, CDR1 is MNHNS, CDR2 SASEGT. The CDR3 DNA follows: TGTGCCAGCAGTGATTTGAGGACAGGGAATTCACCCCTCCACTTT. Translation gives CASSDLRTGNSPLHF.

This clone has only one observation. CDR3 DNA: TGTGCCGGGTCTCAGGGGAGCAATCAGCCCCAGCATTTT. Translation: CAGSQGSNQPQHF. The chain carries TRBV19 and TRBJ1-5; the D gene is possibly TRBD1 (6 bases). The CDR3 runs to 13 residues. Germline CDR1 and CDR2: LNHDA and SQIVND (reference sequence). V was shortened by 11 bases and J by 1 base, with 12 bases between the two germline ends.

The chain carries TRBV28 and TRBJ2-3, with 10 bases that match TRBD2. The CDR3 extends over 16 amino acids. Germline V gives CDR1 MDHEN, CDR2 SYDVKM. The V and J ends lost 8 bases and 8 bases, in that order; junction bases with no gene match: 16. The CDR3 DNA is TGTGCCAGCTTTGCCCGGGGAGCGGGGGGGGAGGTTACGCAGTATTTT. This translates into CASFARGAGGEVTQYF.

This clone was seen a few times. CDR3 loop: CASSPDRAAHNEQFF. The CDR3, as DNA: TGTGCCAGCAGCCCGGACAGGGCGGCCCACAATGAGCAGTTCTTC. The V gene is TRBV9, the J gene TRBJ2-1; 8 bases are shared with TRBD1. Trimming cost V 4 bases and J 5 bases; bases outside gene matches: 8. Per the germline V gene, CDR1 is SGDLS and CDR2 is YYNGEE. There are 15 residues in the CDR3.

The V gene is TRBV28, the J gene TRBJ1-3, with D maybe TRBD1 (5 bases). Trimming removed 7 bases from V and 1 base from J, with 11 bases in between. Germline CDR1 and CDR2: MDHEN and SYDVKM. CDR3 length: 14 residues. The CDR3 loop reads CASTWRGSGNTIYF. The CDR3 DNA reads TGTGCCAGCACCTGGAGGGGTTCTGGAAACACCATATATTTT.

The chain couples TRBV11-2 to TRBJ1-1, with D uncertain. Germline V lookup: CDR1 SGHAT, CDR2 FQNNGV. This CDR3 has 14 residues. Trimming pared 2 bases from V and 4 bases from J, leaving 11 bases between. As DNA, the CDR3 is TGTGCCAGCAGCTTAAATTTCGACACCACTGAAGCTTTCTTT. Its protein is CASSLNFDTTEAFF.

This clone occurred once. The chain recombines TRBV5-6 with TRBJ2-5, with TRBD1 identical over 9 bases. Unmatched junction bases numbered 5, after V lost 5 bases and J lost 3 bases. Germline V lookup: CDR1 SGHDT, CDR2 YYEEEE. The CDR3 sequence is 14 residues long. CDR3 loop: CASRQQGAEETQYF. In nucleotides, the CDR3 is TGTGCCAGCAGGCAACAGGGGGCTGAAGAGACCCAGTACTTC.

The chain has TRBV2 and TRBJ1-5; possible D gene TRBD1, 5 bases. V lost 8 bases and J 7 bases, leaving 15 bases between the germline ends. Germline V gene sequence: CDR1 SNHLY, CDR2 FYNNEI. CDR3 length: 13 amino acids. The DNA of the CDR3 is TGTGCCAGCCAGGACATGGTCGAACAGCCCCAGCATTTT. This gives the protein CASQDMVEQPQHF.

V and J are TRBV28 and TRBJ1-1; 10 positions match TRBD1. The CDR3 spans 14 residues. With 5 bases clipped from V and 4 bases from J, the junction kept 4 bases outside the gene matches. Germline CDR1 reads MDHEN; CDR2 reads SYDVKM. Here the CDR3 reads CASSIGQGVTEAFF. The CDR3 DNA follows: TGTGCCAGCAGTATTGGACAGGGGGTCACTGAAGCTTTCTTT.

The chain couples TRBV5-1 to TRBJ2-3; a weak D match, TRBD1 (6 bases). CDR1 and CDR2 from the germline V gene are SGHRS and YFSETQ. This CDR3 comprises 15 residues. V lost 0 bases and J 2 bases, leaving 10 bases between the germline ends. The CDR3 loop reads CASSLDRAPTDTQYF. CDR3 DNA: TGCGCCAGCAGCTTGGACAGGGCCCCCACAGATACGCAGTATTTT.

The chain couples TRBV2 to TRBJ2-7; D is undetermined. Germline CDR1 and CDR2: SNHLY and FYNNEI. This CDR3 region has 11 residues. V was trimmed by 6 bases and J by 4 bases, leaving 7 bases between them. Here the CDR3 reads CASRSVYEQYF. The CDR3 DNA sequence: TGTGCCAGCAGGAGCGTGTACGAGCAGTACTTC.

The J gene is TRBJ2-5, the V gene TRBV5-1, with TRBD2 as a possible D gene (7 bases). Deletions cut 0 bases from V and 6 bases from J, with 18 bases between. The germline V gene encodes CDR1 SGHRS and CDR2 YFSETQ. This CDR3 contains 16 residues. CDR3 bases: TGCGCCAGCAGCTTGGATTCTCCGGGGGGCCTGAAGACCCAGTACTTC. This sequence encodes CASSLDSPGGLKTQYF.

The gene calls are TRBV7-8 and TRBJ1-1; 8 bases are shared with TRBD1. The ends lost 5 bases at V and 11 bases at J; junction bases unmatched: 10. The germline gives CDR1 SGHVS, CDR2 FQNEAQ. CDR3 length: 13 residues. In DNA form, the CDR3 reads TGTGCCAGCAGCCGAGAACCGGGACAGGCGGCTTTCTTT. The encoded protein is CASSREPGQAAFF.

The chain joins TRBV19 to TRBJ2-1, with D maybe TRBD1 (5 bases). CDR3 length equals 15 residues. The germline gives CDR1 LNHDA, CDR2 SQIVND (reference sequence). Trimming removed 1 base at V and 5 bases at J, with 12 bases between. The CDR3 DNA follows: TGTGCCAGTAGTATAGGTTTTAGGGGTGACAATGAGCAGTTCTTC. Amino acid sequence: CASSIGFRGDNEQFF. Looking up the rest from reference TRBV19 and TRBJ2-1 gives the full variable domain: DGGITQSPKYLFRKEGQNVTLSCEQNLNHDAMYWYRQDPGQGLRLIYYSQIVNDFQKGDIAEGYSVSREKKESFPLTVTSAQKNPTAFYLCASSIGFRGDNEQFFGPGTRLTVL.

Note on this clone: The junction departs from the called germline gene at one end, perhaps through a read error. V and J are TRBV20-1 and TRBJ1-1; D gene ambiguous. The CDR3 sequence is 10 residues long. Germline CDR1 DFQATT, CDR2 SNEGSKA (reference sequence). The CDR3 is CSVRRTEAFF. The CDR3 bases are TGCAGTGTTAGACGGACTGAAGCTTTCTTT.

V is TRBV5-1 and J is TRBJ1-1, with 7 bases lining up with TRBD1. CDR1 and CDR2 (germline): SGHRS, YFSETQ. V lost 5 bases and J lost 3; bases outside the gene matches: 10. The CDR3 extends over 15 amino acids. The CDR3 reads CASREQGIADTEAFF. The CDR3 nucleotides read TGCGCCAGCAGAGAACAGGGGATAGCGGACACTGAAGCTTTCTTT.

This clone was observed a single time. The CDR3, as DNA: TGTGCCACCCTGACAGGGAGGTACGGCTACACCTTC. Translation gives CATLTGRYGYTF. The J gene is TRBJ1-2, the V gene TRBV28; 7 nucleotides line up with TRBD1. The V gene end was trimmed by 10 bases and the J gene end by 8 bases; junction bases not matched to a gene: 10. The CDR3 contains 12 residues. The V gene's germline CDR1 is MDHEN and CDR2 SYDVKM.

The V call is TRBV2, the J call TRBJ2-3, with D tentatively TRBD1 (6 bases). The CDR3 has 16 residues. V shed 6 bases and J shed 0 bases, with 16 bases lying between them. Germline-derived CDR1 and CDR2 are SNHLY and FYNNEI. This CDR3 is CASRGLGTPSTDTQYF. CDR3 in DNA: TGTGCCAGCAGAGGGTTGGGGACACCTAGCACAGATACGCAGTATTTT.

V usage is TRBV7-9 and J usage is TRBJ2-3; a weak D match, TRBD2 (7 bases). This CDR3 is built from 16 residues. V was pared by 6 bases and J by 2 bases, with 18 bases between. The germline V gene has CDR1 SEHNR and CDR2 FQNEAQ (reference sequence). The CDR3 nucleotides are TGTGCCAGCAGTTCAGGGGCGGGGGCCTACACAGATACGCAGTATTTT. This encodes CASSSGAGAYTDTQYF.

This chain connects TRBV2 to TRBJ1-5; possible D gene TRBD1, 6 bases. The CDR3 loop spans 14 amino acids. V was cut by 4 bases and J by 3 bases, with 10 bases left in between. The germline V gene encodes CDR1 SNHLY and CDR2 FYNNEI. The CDR3, as DNA: TGTGCCAGCAGTGGAGACAGGATCAATCAGCCCCAGCATTTT. It specifies CASSGDRINQPQHF.

The chain carries TRBV3-1 (or the pseudogene TRBV3-2) and TRBJ2-3; 12 nucleotides align to TRBD2. J was trimmed by 5 bases and V by 1 base; bases with no gene match: 4. Germline V gives CDR1 LGHDT, CDR2 YNNKEL (reference sequence). The CDR3 contains 16 residues. CDR3 DNA sequence: TGTGCCAGCAGCCAAGGGACTAGCGGGAAAGGAGATACGCAGTATTTT. This codes for CASSQGTSGKGDTQYF.

The rearrangement links TRBV27 to TRBJ1-2, with 7 nucleotides matching TRBD1. Per germline, CDR1 MNHEY and CDR2 SMNVEV (reference sequence). V gave up 5 bases and J gave up 2 bases; unmatched junction bases: 5. This CDR3 contains 14 residues. The CDR3 coding sequence is TGTGCCAGCAGTCAACGCAGGGGGAACTATGGCTACACCTTC. Protein sequence: CASSQRRGNYGYTF.

This clone has only one observation. The V and J genes are TRBV3-1 (or the pseudogene TRBV3-2) and TRBJ1-1; D is possibly TRBD1 (5 bases). Germline lookup yields CDR1 LGHDT and CDR2 YNNKEL (reference sequence). V was trimmed by 4 bases and J by 6 bases, leaving 12 bases between them. The CDR3 loop spans 13 amino acids. The chain's CDR3 is CASSRGRVAEAFF. The CDR3 bases are TGTGCCAGCAGCCGGGGCAGGGTAGCTGAAGCTTTCTTT.

The V and J genes are TRBV5-1 and TRBJ2-3; possible D gene TRBD2, 6 bases. Trimming pared 4 bases from V and 4 bases from J, leaving 16 bases between. The CDR3 runs 15 residues. Per the germline V gene, CDR1 is SGHRS and CDR2 is YFSETQ. In nucleotides, the CDR3 is TGCGCCAGCAGCACCGGGACCCCGGGGGCAGATACGCAGTATTTT. Amino acid sequence: CASSTGTPGADTQYF.

This chain uses TRBV18 with TRBJ2-3; D is undetermined. There are 14 residues in the CDR3. From germline, CDR1 is KGHSH and CDR2 LQKENI. Trimming left V 10 bases short and J 0 bases short, with 14 bases between. The CDR3 DNA is TGTGCCACCACACCGGCCTCTAGCACAGATACGCAGTATTTT. This sequence encodes CATTPASSTDTQYF.